Listed below are T cell receptor beta chains from one sample, sequenced in a study of cytomegalovirus exposure and HLA in healthy donors. Libraries were prepared by immunoSEQ multiplex PCR; TCRdb keeps only in-frame clonotypes and omits some of them. This table has 150,000 to 200,000 clones, more than 60% appearing once. The source material was PBMCs. These receptors were obtained from a female donor in good health and CMV-seronegative. CDR3s include the opening cysteine and the closing phenylalanine or tryptophan. Each record gives: CDR3 length, J gene, V gene, clone size, D gene, CDR3 protein, CDR3 DNA. D genes are given only for firm matches. Expanded clones get a size class; other rows say once, few or many, or leave the size out.

14 | TRBJ1-1 | TRBV5-1 | NA | TRBD1 | CASSLGGGFTEAFF | TGCGCCAGCAGCTTGGGAGGGGGCTTTACTGAAGCTTTCTTT
15 | TRBJ2-5 | TRBV9 | few | TRBD2 | CASSEGLAGGETQYF | TGTGCCAGCAGCGAAGGACTAGCGGGAGGAGAGACCCAGTACTTC
15 | TRBJ1-5 | TRBV5-8 | NA | NA | CASSKVQVADQPQHF | TGTGCCAGCAGCAAAGTACAGGTAGCAGATCAGCCCCAGCATTTT
16 | TRBJ2-2 | TRBV9 | few | TRBD1 | CASSVRGQGNTGELFF | TGTGCCAGCAGCGTCCGGGGACAGGGAAACACCGGGGAGCTGTTTTTT
15 | TRBJ2-7 | TRBV28 | NA | NA | CASSLRGTSSYEQYF | TGTGCCAGCAGTTTGCGTGGGACAAGCTCCTACGAGCAGTACTTC
17 | TRBJ2-5 | TRBV28 | once | TRBD2 | CASSFPLAGGPRETQYF | TGTGCCAGCAGTTTCCCCTTAGCGGGAGGGCCTCGTGAGACCCAGTACTTC
15 | TRBJ1-1 | TRBV6-5 | NA | NA | CASSYYPDITSEAFF | TGTGCCAGCAGTTACTACCCGGACATTACGTCTGAAGCTTTCTTT
13 | TRBJ1-2 | TRBV2 | NA | NA | CASTSRRGSGYTF | TGTGCCAGCACTTCCCGAAGGGGTTCTGGCTACACCTTC
14 | TRBJ1-6 | TRBV28 | NA | NA | CASSLRHTGSPLHF | TGTGCCAGCAGTTTGAGGCATACAGGTTCACCCCTCCACTTT
14 | TRBJ2-7 | TRBV30 | NA | TRBD1 | CAWSGDRAWYEQYF | TGTGCCTGGAGCGGAGACAGGGCCTGGTACGAGCAGTACTTC
16 | TRBJ2-3 | TRBV27 | NA | NA | CASNQRVTSGKDTQYF | TGTGCCAGCAACCAAAGGGTCACCTCAGGGAAAGATACGCAGTATTTT
20 | TRBJ2-1 | TRBV9 | NA | TRBD2 | CASSVSLFTSGRAYYNEQFF | TGTGCCAGCAGCGTATCCCTCTTCACTAGCGGGAGGGCGTACTACAATGAGCAGTTCTTC
15 | TRBJ2-7 | TRBV5-1 | NA | TRBD1 | CASSVGTGRTYEQYF | TGCGCCAGCAGCGTTGGGACAGGGAGAACCTACGAGCAGTACTTC
15 | TRBJ2-3 | TRBV7-2 | NA | TRBD2 | CASSRDYLSTDTQYF | TGTGCCAGCAGTAGGGACTACTTAAGCACAGATACGCAGTATTTT
16 | TRBJ2-1 | TRBV6-1 | NA | TRBD2 | CASSEVSSGSFYEQFF | TGTGCCAGCAGTGAAGTCTCTAGCGGGAGTTTCTATGAGCAGTTCTTC
14 | TRBJ1-3 | TRBV30 | NA | NA | CAWSAAGSGNTIYF | TGTGCCTGGAGTGCGGCAGGGTCTGGAAACACCATATATTTT
15 | TRBJ1-6 | TRBV4-3 | NA | NA | CASSRTHSGNSPLHF | TGCGCCAGCAGCCGTACCCATTCGGGGAATTCACCCCTCCACTTT
13 | TRBJ1-3 | TRBV7-3 | NA | NA | CASSLSTGNTIYF | TGTGCCAGCAGCTTAAGTACAGGAAACACCATATATTTT
15 | TRBJ2-7 | TRBV7-3 | NA | NA | CASSVAGGSSYEQYF | TGTGCCAGCAGCGTAGCTGGGGGCAGCTCCTACGAGCAGTACTTC
15 | TRBJ2-7 | TRBV11-1 | NA | TRBD2 | CASSLVGGGLYEQYF | TGTGCCAGCAGCTTAGTCGGCGGGGGGCTCTACGAGCAGTACTTC
17 | TRBJ1-1 | TRBV4-3 | NA | NA | CASSQSPVGEGNTEAFF | TGCGCCAGCAGCCAATCCCCCGTCGGGGAGGGAAACACTGAAGCTTTCTTT
12 | TRBJ1-1 | TRBV7-9 | once | TRBD1 | CSSSSQGDGAFF | TGTTCCAGCAGCTCCCAGGGGGACGGAGCTTTCTTT
13 | TRBJ1-6 | TRBV7-3 | NA | NA | CASTGREVSPLHF | TGTGCCAGCACGGGGAGGGAAGTCTCACCCCTCCACTTT
14 | TRBJ1-1 | TRBV28 | NA | NA | CASSSGGVNTEAFF | TGTGCCAGCAGTTCGGGAGGGGTGAACACTGAAGCTTTCTTT
15 | TRBJ1-2 | TRBV4-3 | NA | NA | CASSQDRGGRDGYTF | TGCGCCAGCAGCCAAGATCGGGGGGGTCGTGACGGCTACACCTTC
14 | TRBJ1-2 | TRBV27 | NA | NA | CASGEVWEDYGYTF | TGTGCCAGCGGTGAGGTCTGGGAGGACTATGGCTACACCTTC
14 | TRBJ1-2 | TRBV5-6 | NA | NA | CASIGPGVGYGYTF | TGTGCCAGCATCGGGCCAGGGGTGGGCTATGGCTACACCTTC
15 | TRBJ2-3 | TRBV2 | NA | TRBD2 | CANPGLAGPTDTQYF | TGTGCCAACCCCGGACTAGCGGGACCGACAGATACGCAGTATTTT
16 | TRBJ1-2 | TRBV4-3 | NA | NA | CASSQAEVQGFNGYTF | TGCGCCAGCAGCCAAGCAGAGGTACAGGGCTTCAATGGCTACACCTTC
15 | TRBJ1-2 | TRBV25-1 | NA | NA | CASSESVGGNYGYTF | TGTGCCAGCAGTGAATCGGTGGGGGGTAACTATGGCTACACCTTC
16 | TRBJ2-5 | TRBV18 | NA | TRBD2 | CASSTLAGDSGETQYF | TGTGCCAGCTCAACCCTAGCGGGAGACTCTGGGGAGACCCAGTACTTC
17 | TRBJ2-3 | TRBV5-1 | NA | TRBD2 | CASSSGLAGLITDTQYF | TGCGCCAGCAGCTCGGGACTAGCGGGACTCATAACAGATACGCAGTATTTT
14 | TRBJ2-1 | TRBV7-3 | NA | NA | CASSLTGGGDEQFF | TGTGCCAGCAGCTTAACGGGGGGTGGGGATGAGCAGTTCTTC
13 | TRBJ1-5 | TRBV6-1 | NA | NA | CASSMDPGGPQHF | TGTGCCAGCAGTATGGACCCCGGGGGACCCCAGCATTTT
16 | TRBJ2-3 | TRBV27 | NA | TRBD2 | CASSPTTSGGTDTQYF | TGTGCCAGCAGTCCCACGACTAGCGGGGGCACAGATACGCAGTATTTT
14 | TRBJ2-1 | TRBV27 | NA | TRBD1 | CASSLDRGVGEQFF | TGTGCCAGCAGTTTGGACAGGGGGGTCGGTGAGCAGTTCTTC